Below are 15 T cell receptor beta chains sequenced from a single sample in a study of blood T cell repertoires in COVID-19 (dated by TCRdb to 2018 to 2021). The library was obtained by the immunoSEQ multiplex PCR assay. The table was pulled from immuneACCESS by TCRdb, which kept in-frame rearrangements only. Such tables lose some clones; where checked, under half of the loss comes from unresolved V genes, and the rest has no known cause. A total of approximately 65,000 clones appear in this sample, 65% to 85% of them only once. About 3.8% of the sample rests with the top ten. Input material: PBMCs or T cells enriched from blood (not recorded which). These receptors all come from a woman in her 40s with acute COVID-19.

V is TRBV5-1 and J is TRBJ2-1; 7 bases map to TRBD1. The CDR3 extends over 15 amino acids. CDR1 and CDR2 from the germline V gene are SGHRS and YFSETQ. V trimming: 2 bases; J trimming: 9 bases; junction bases outside the gene matches: 11. The CDR3 region is CASSFGKGATGEQFF. CDR3 sequence (DNA): TGCGCCAGCAGCTTTGGAAAGGGGGCCACCGGTGAGCAGTTCTTC.

J is TRBJ2-7 and V is TRBV15; TRBD1 might be the D (7 bases). This CDR3 is built from 15 residues. Per the germline V gene, CDR1 is LNHNV and CDR2 is YYDKDF (reference sequence). The V gene lost 3 bases and the J gene lost 3 bases, with 15 bases spanning the gap. DNA of the CDR3: TGTGCCACCAGCAGGCAACGCAGGGGGGTCTACGAGCAGTACTTC. As protein: CATSRQRRGVYEQYF. The full variable domain, with the rest looked up from reference TRBV15 and TRBJ2-7, is DAMVIQNPRYQVTQFGKPVTLSCSQTLNHNVMYWYQQKSSQAPKLLFHYYDKDFNNEADTPDNFQSRRPNTSFCFLDIRSPGLGDTAMYLCATSRQRRGVYEQYFGPGTRLTVT.

The V call is TRBV5-1, the J call TRBJ2-7, with TRBD1 matching over 7 bases. After removal of 2 bases from V and 2 bases from J, the junction contained 7 bases not matched to a gene. The germline V gene has CDR1 SGHRS and CDR2 YFSETQ. This CDR3 has 15 amino acids. The CDR3 DNA sequence: TGCGCCAGCAGCTTAGACAGGGTCGCTGCCTACGAGCAGTACTTC. It yields the protein CASSLDRVAAYEQYF.

The chain joins TRBV6-2 or TRBV6-3 to TRBJ1-1; D might be TRBD1 (6 bases). Germline CDR1 is MNHEY and CDR2 is SVGEGT. Trimming left V 4 bases short and J 1 base short, with 10 bases between. The length of the CDR3 is 14 residues. The CDR3, as DNA: TGTGCCAGCAGTTGGGAGACAGGGAACACTGAAGCTTTCTTT. Protein sequence: CASSWETGNTEAFF.

The chain combines TRBV11-2 with TRBJ2-3, with D tentatively TRBD2 (6 bases). The CDR3 covers 16 residues. Germline-derived CDR1 and CDR2 are SGHAT and FQNNGV. Trimming took 6 bases from V and 4 from J, leaving 20 bases between them. The CDR3 loop is CASSHRGSFSPDTQYF. The DNA of the CDR3 is TGTGCCAGCAGTCACCGGGGGAGTTTCTCCCCAGATACGCAGTATTTT. The complete variable domain, with remaining parts taken from reference TRBV11-2 and TRBJ2-3, reads EAGVAQSPRYKIIEKRQSVAFWCNPISGHATLYWYQQILGQGPKLLIQFQNNGVVDDSQLPKDRFSAERLKGVDSTLKIQPAKLEDSAVYLCASSHRGSFSPDTQYFGPGTRLTVL.

This chain links TRBV7-9 with TRBJ2-7; 11 bases match TRBD2. V dropped 2 bases and J dropped 0; count of bases not matched to a gene: 6. CDR1 SEHNR and CDR2 FQNEAQ come from the germline V gene (reference sequence). There are 17 residues in the CDR3. In DNA, the CDR3 is TGTGCCAGCAGCTTAAGGGTCGGACTAGCGGGCTCCTACGAGCAGTACTTC. It is translated as CASSLRVGLAGSYEQYF.

This clone was seen only a few times. The rearrangement joins TRBV4-2 to TRBJ2-7; 12 bases fit TRBD2. CDR1 and CDR2 (germline): LGHNA, YNFKEQ. The length of the CDR3 is 16 residues. Trimming cost V 1 base and J 4 bases; bases outside gene matches: 5. The CDR3 DNA sequence: TGTGCCAGCAGCCAAGGACTAGCGGGAGAAGGGTACGAGCAGTACTTC. Its protein is CASSQGLAGEGYEQYF.

J is TRBJ1-2 and V is TRBV2, with D maybe TRBD1 (6 bases). With 8 bases removed from V and 3 bases from J, the gap between germline ends came to 19 bases. The germline V gene encodes CDR1 SNHLY and CDR2 FYNNEI. The CDR3 length is 15 residues. The CDR3 loop reads CASRRIKDRDYGYTF. CDR3 coding DNA: TGTGCCAGCCGAAGAATCAAGGACAGAGACTATGGCTACACCTTC.

The chain carries TRBV24-1 and TRBJ1-2, with a tentative D call TRBD1 (5 bases). Trimming pared 0 bases from V and 9 bases from J, leaving 10 bases between. The germline V gene encodes CDR1 KGHDR and CDR2 SFDVKD. The CDR3 is 13 residues long. CDR3 coding DNA: TGTGCCACCAGTGATTTGTTACAGGCACGCTACACCTTC. This sequence encodes CATSDLLQARYTF.

The V and J genes are TRBV25-1 and TRBJ1-2, with TRBD1 as a possible D gene (5 bases). The CDR3 consists of 14 residues. Germline CDR1 is MGHDK and CDR2 is SYGVNS. Trimming left V 4 bases short and J 4 bases short, with 13 bases between. The CDR3 bases are TGTGCCAGCAGTGGTCCAGGGCCCCTCTATGGCTACACCTTC. Protein sequence: CASSGPGPLYGYTF.

The chain couples TRBV5-1 to TRBJ1-2; D perhaps matches TRBD1 (6 bases). Trimming left V 4 bases short and J 5 bases short, with 15 bases between. The germline V gene has CDR1 SGHRS and CDR2 YFSETQ. This CDR3 is built from 14 residues. The CDR3 DNA reads as TGCGCCAGCAGCCCAGCAGGGGCACAGTATGGCTACACCTTC. This translates into CASSPAGAQYGYTF.

The chain is built from TRBV10-3 and TRBJ1-3; D unclear. Germline V gene sequence: CDR1 ENHRY, CDR2 SYGVKD. The CDR3 has 16 residues. DNA of the CDR3: TGTGCGGTCCGCCCAGGCAGTTCTATCTCTGGAAACACCATATATTTT. It yields the protein CAVRPGSSISGNTIYF.

This clone was seen just once. The chain employs TRBV10-3 and TRBJ1-1; weak D call: TRBD1 (5 bases). Germline loops: CDR1 ENHRY, CDR2 SYGVKD. V gave up 2 bases and J gave up 5 bases, with 9 bases separating them. This CDR3 is 13 amino acids long. The CDR3 DNA sequence: TGTGCCATCAGTGAGCCCGGGGGTACTGAAGCTTTCTTT. Translating it yields CAISEPGGTEAFF.

This chain joins TRBV27 and TRBJ1-6; TRBD1 matches 7 bases. This CDR3 has 14 amino acids. The germline V gene has CDR1 MNHEY and CDR2 SMNVEV (reference sequence). The V gene end was trimmed by 5 bases and the J gene end by 7 bases; junction bases not matched to a gene: 5. The CDR3 DNA sequence: TGTGCCAGCAGTCCTGGGACAGCCAATTCACCCCTCCACTTT. This codes for CASSPGTANSPLHF.

The CDR3 reads CATSQSQQGDYTF. CDR3 bases: TGTGCCACCAGCCAGAGCCAGCAGGGCGACTACACCTTC. V and J are TRBV15 and TRBJ1-2; the D gene is possibly TRBD1 (5 bases). Deletions cut 5 bases from V and 10 bases from J, with 17 bases between. Germline-derived CDR1 and CDR2 are LNHNV and YYDKDF (reference sequence). This CDR3 spans 13 amino acids.